The entry below describes one T cell receptor beta chain. As originally analysed: Scientists estimated how many nucleated cells there were by amplifying reference gene primers. Here immunoSEQ multiplex PCR was the method, and the copy in TCRdb shows in-frame clones only, minus some. That table gives V, J and clone size, and the DNA gave D and trimming. The sample includes 120,000 or so clones, 60% to 85% seen only once; the top ten take 6.2%. Germline assignment: CDR1 SEHNR and CDR2 FQNEAQ (reference sequence). This CDR3 contains 15 residues. V gave up 4 bases and J gave up 8 bases; unmatched junction bases: 6. These data originate in a study of blood T cell repertoires in COVID-19. Study-wide context: Samples taken during acute and convalescent COVID-19 were collected in the United States, Italy and Spain.

Sequencing was performed on peripheral blood. The clonotype originates from an older man with acute or convalescent COVID-19. The chain couples TRBV7-9 to TRBJ1-4; TRBD1 matches 11 bases. This CDR3 reads CASSYGTGGNEKLFF. The CDR3 DNA sequence: TGTGCCAGCAGCTACGGGACAGGGGGTAACGAAAAACTGTTTTTT.